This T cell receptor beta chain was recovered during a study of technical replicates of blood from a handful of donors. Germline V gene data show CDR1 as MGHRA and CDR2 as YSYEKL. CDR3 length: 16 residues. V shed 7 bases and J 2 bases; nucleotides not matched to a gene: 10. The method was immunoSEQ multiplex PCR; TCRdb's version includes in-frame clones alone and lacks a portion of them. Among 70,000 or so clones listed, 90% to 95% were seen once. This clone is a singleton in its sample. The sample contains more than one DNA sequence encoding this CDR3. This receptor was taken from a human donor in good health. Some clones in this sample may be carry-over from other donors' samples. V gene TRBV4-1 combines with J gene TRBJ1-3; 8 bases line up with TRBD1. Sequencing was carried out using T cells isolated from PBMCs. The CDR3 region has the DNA TGCGCCAGCAAAGAAGGACAGGGAGGGACTGGAAACACCATATATTTT. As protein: CASKEGQGGTGNTIYF.